This paragraph reports one T cell receptor beta chain. It lacks a known antigen. No qualities accompany the bases; no much larger clone lies one base away. The data are from a study of shared clonotypes between healthy human individuals (dated by TCRdb to 2019 to 2021). Study-wide context: The cohort included three men and a couple of women between 18 and 49 years of age. For each donor, CD4 naive and CD4 memory were each run on three plates, CD8 naive on two plates, and CD8 memory on one plate. The study deeply sequenced blood TCR repertoires of 5 or 6 healthy adults to estimate repertoire size and the extent of clonotype sharing between individuals. To increase sequencing depth and limit assay-specific biases, different laboratories used diverse techniques to prepare libraries and sequence TCR repertoires. Each donor's leukapheresis produced roughly between roughly 0.85 and 10 billion PBMCs.

The donors were healthy, HIV-negative adults who had no recently reported acute infections or vaccinations. Only Caucasian adults living in Nashville, Tennessee, USA were represented among the donors. CD4+ T cells were enriched through magnetic negative selection, after which naive cells were positively selected on CD45RA and the remaining negative fraction served as the memory subset. Blood was obtained by leukapheresis, after which PBMCs were separated by Ficoll-Histopaque density gradient centrifugation and cryopreserved in liquid nitrogen vapor phase. Analytical flow cytometry was used to check the purity and quantity of each magnetically sorted T cell population. Each sorted fraction had its genomic DNA isolated and then quantified by UV absorbance on a Nanodrop 2000c. Taken from cysteine to phenylalanine, the CDR3 has 15 residues. The only DNA kept is the CDR3, 45 bases in frame from the first base. CDR1 SNHLY and CDR2 FYNNEI are derived from the germline V gene. Relative to germline, V is missing 8 bases and J is missing 6 bases, with 13 bases of the junction outside any gene match.

Using the deep immunoSEQ assay, multiplex PCR amplified TCR CDR3 regions from genomic DNA. Extracted genomic DNA from each cell subset was distributed evenly across all wells of several immunoSEQ 96-well plates, and each plate was treated as a replicate. For sorted subsets, approximately 190 ng of genomic DNA, equivalent to some 33,000 T cell genomes, went into each replicate PCR. The purified libraries were quantified using a Qubit 3.0 fluorometer, sized with a Bioanalyzer 2100, and then quantified again using the KAPA Library Quantification kit. Every immunoSEQ 96-well plate was sequenced on a separate single-read 150-cycle Illumina NextSeq 550 flow cell. As for the original processing: Because only junctional sequences without quality scores were contained in the immunoSEQ output, filtering matching that applied to full-length reads could not be performed. To assign V/J genes and CDR3, sequences were annotated against IMGT germline references using PyIR, a Python wrapper for IgBLAST v1.9. Reads were filtered out if the reads had weak V/J assignments (E-value above 1e-6), no CDR3, stop codons, out-of-frame junctions, or ambiguous translated residues. V3J clonotypes were defined as sequences sharing an identical inferred V gene, J gene, and CDR3 amino acid sequence. Percentage overlap between repertoires was calculated by dividing the number of shared unique clonotypes by the size of the smaller repertoire. Three approaches were used to assess repertoire richness: RTK rarefaction, the Chao1 estimator, and Recon v2.1 estimates of unobserved clonotypes. For all TCRbeta clonotypes obtained by the gDNA method from a handful of donors, generation probabilities were computed with OLGA. The immuneACCESS repertoire file appears here via TCRdb, limited to in-frame rearrangements. These files lack a portion of the clones; in checked studies, under half of the deficit traces to unresolved V genes, and the cause of the others is not known. Clone size and the V and J calls come from that table; the DNA yielded D and trimming. The sample table shows about a million clones, and 60% to 80% are seen once. The top ten hold 0.85% to 1% of the sample.

General conclusions and limits of the study: Compared with non-shared clonotypes, the clonotypes found in all four sorted-subset donors had higher generation probabilities. Incomplete sequencing was indicated by rarefaction of sorted-subset datasets, despite the large sequencing depth. Pairwise subsampling led to the expectation that sequencing depth would affect the degree of clonotype sharing among donors. Larger estimated clonotype richness was generally found for naive subsets than for memory subsets. When a handful of donors were compared, the shared fraction of clonotypes was roughly 5% for naive CD4, 3.5% for naive CD8, 2% to 2.5% for memory CD4, and approximately 0.4% for memory CD8. Sampling was limited to blood, and TCR repertoires in tissue likely differ from TCR repertoires in blood. Because the study included a small number of donors, the genetic and exposure-history diversity represented was limited.

Sequencing was performed on memory CD4+ T cells from PBMCs. This sample's cell subset or site label indicates: CD45RA-negative fraction. The chain joins TRBV2 to TRBJ2-1; the junction holds 7 bases that match TRBD2. The sequence was collected from a man aged 18-30 years in good health. Some clones in this sample may be carry-over from other donors' samples. Read as DNA, the sequence is TGTGCCAGCGGAAGCGGACGGGGGGTTTCCAATGAGCAGTTCTTC. Its protein reads: CASGSGRGVSNEQFF.